This note documents a single T cell receptor beta chain sequence. Profiled with immunoSEQ multiplex PCR; TCRdb holds only in-frame clones, not every one. The sample consists of roughly 190,000 clones, about 85% of them appearing once. The germline V gene encodes CDR1 SGHRS and CDR2 YFSETQ. The CDR3 contains 14 residues. V was pared by 3 bases and J by 8 bases, with 14 bases between. The sample is drawn from a study of blood T cell repertoires in COVID-19. Study-wide background: For recovered donors of Cohort 3, there were two negative PCRs, clearance, or symptom resolution. PBMCs, B-cell-depleted T cells, or T cells were the source of the cDNA or gDNA that made up the material.

Living in 24 US areas, the participants were between 18 and 89 years of age. Cohorts were based on clinical histories the participants reported. This clonotype was sampled from a woman aged 40 to 55 in a cohort exposed to, infected with or recovered from COVID-19 (not recorded which). Input material: PBMCs or T cells enriched from blood (not recorded which). J is TRBJ1-4 and V is TRBV5-1; weak D call: TRBD1 (6 bases). The DNA for the CDR3 is TGCGCCAGCAGCTGGGCAGGGGCTGACGAAAAACTGTTTTTT. Its translation is CASSWAGADEKLFF.